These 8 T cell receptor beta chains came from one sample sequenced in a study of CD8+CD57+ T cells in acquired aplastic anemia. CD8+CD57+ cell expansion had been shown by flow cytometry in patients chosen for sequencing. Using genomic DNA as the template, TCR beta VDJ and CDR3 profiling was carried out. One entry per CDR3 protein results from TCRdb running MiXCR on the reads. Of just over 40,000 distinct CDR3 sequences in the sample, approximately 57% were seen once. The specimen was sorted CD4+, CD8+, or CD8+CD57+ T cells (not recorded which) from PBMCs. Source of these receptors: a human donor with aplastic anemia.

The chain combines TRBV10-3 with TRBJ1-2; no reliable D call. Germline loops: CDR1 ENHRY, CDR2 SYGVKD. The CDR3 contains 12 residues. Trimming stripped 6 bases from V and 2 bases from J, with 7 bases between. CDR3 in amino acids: CAIRGGNYGYTF. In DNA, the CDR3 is TGTGCCATCAGGGGCGGGAACTATGGCTACACCTTC.

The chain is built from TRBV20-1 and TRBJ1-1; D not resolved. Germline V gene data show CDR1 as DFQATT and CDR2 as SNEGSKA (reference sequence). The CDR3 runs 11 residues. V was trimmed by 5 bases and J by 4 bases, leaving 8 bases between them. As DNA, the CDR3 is TGCAGTGCTCACCGTAGCACTGAAGCTTTCTTT. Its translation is CSAHRSTEAFF.

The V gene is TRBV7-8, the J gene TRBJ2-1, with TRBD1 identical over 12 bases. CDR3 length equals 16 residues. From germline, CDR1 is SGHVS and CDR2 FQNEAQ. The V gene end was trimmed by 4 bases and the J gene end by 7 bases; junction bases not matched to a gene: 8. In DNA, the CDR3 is TGTGCCAGCAGCTCCCCGGGACAGGGGGCTAATAATGAGCAGTTCTTC. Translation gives CASSSPGQGANNEQFF.

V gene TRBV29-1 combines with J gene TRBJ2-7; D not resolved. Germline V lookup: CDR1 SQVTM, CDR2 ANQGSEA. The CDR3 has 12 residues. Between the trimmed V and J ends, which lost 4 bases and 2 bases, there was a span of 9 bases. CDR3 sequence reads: CSVAFTPYEQYF. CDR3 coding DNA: TGCAGCGTTGCGTTCACCCCCTACGAGCAGTACTTC.

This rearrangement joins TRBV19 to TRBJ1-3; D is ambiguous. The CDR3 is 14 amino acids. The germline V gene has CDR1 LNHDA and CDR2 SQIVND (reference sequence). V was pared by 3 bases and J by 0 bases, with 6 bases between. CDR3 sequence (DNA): TGTGCCAGTAGTATTTACGGCTCTGGAAACACCATATATTTT. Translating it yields CASSIYGSGNTIYF.

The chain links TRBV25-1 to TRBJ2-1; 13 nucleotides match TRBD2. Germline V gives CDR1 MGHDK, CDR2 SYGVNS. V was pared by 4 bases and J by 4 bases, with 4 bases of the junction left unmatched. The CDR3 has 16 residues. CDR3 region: CASSGWTSGSYNEQFF. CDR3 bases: TGTGCCAGCAGTGGGTGGACTAGCGGGAGTTACAATGAGCAGTTCTTC.

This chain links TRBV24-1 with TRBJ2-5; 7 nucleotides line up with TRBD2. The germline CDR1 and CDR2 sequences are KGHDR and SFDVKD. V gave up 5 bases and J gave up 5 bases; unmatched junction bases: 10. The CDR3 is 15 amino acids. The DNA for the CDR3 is TGTGCCACCAGTGCGGCGCGGGGGACCTCTGAGACCCAGTACTTC. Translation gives CATSAARGTSETQYF.

As DNA, the CDR3 is TGTGCCAGCAGTTACTCGGGACAGTTCGACGAGCAGTACTTC. It translates to CASSYSGQFDEQYF. This chain connects TRBV7-8 to TRBJ2-7; 7 bases align to TRBD1. V trimming: 6 bases; J trimming: 5 bases; junction bases outside the gene matches: 10. Germline loops: CDR1 SGHVS, CDR2 FQNEAQ. This CDR3 contains 14 residues.